This T cell receptor beta chain was recovered during a study of blood T cell repertoires in COVID-19. Across the whole study: Sample material is recorded as cDNA or gDNA derived from T cells, B-cell-depleted T cells, or PBMCs.

The table came from immunoSEQ multiplex PCR; TCRdb's copy has only in-frame clones and leaves some out. Of some 200,000 clones in the sample, 70% to 90% were seen once. The CDR3 runs to 14 residues. Trimming cost V 4 bases and J 7 bases, with 14 bases left between them. Germline CDR1 and CDR2: MGHRA and YSYEKL. This rearrangement joins TRBV4-1 to TRBJ1-5; D unclear. This receptor was identified in a man aged 35 to 55 with active or convalescent COVID-19. The sample comprised peripheral blood. The CDR3: CASSPLEGGQPQHF. The CDR3, as DNA: TGCGCCAGCAGCCCCCTGGAGGGAGGGCAGCCCCAGCATTTT.